The entry below gives a single T cell receptor beta chain sequence along with its context. Its cognate antigen has yet to be identified. There are no base qualities to consult, and no much larger clone falls within one base. TCRbeta CDR3 regions were amplified from genomic DNA by means of the immunoSEQ Assay, a bias-controlled multiplex PCR. As for the original processing: The number of nucleated cells in each sample was estimated by amplification of reference gene primers within the assay. To quantify the absolute abundance of each unique TCRbeta CDR3 rearrangement, sequence reads were collapsed and filtered. For each sample, productive Simpson clonality was calculated by taking the square root of Simpson's diversity index across productive rearrangements. The immuneACCESS repertoire file appears here via TCRdb, limited to in-frame rearrangements. These files lack a portion of the clones; in checked studies, under half of the deficit traces to unresolved V genes, and the cause of the others is not known. V, J and clone size are taken as reported in that table, and D and trimming were inferred from the DNA itself. The sample contains around 200,000 clones, around 90% of them found a single time. The ten top clones hold roughly 2.6% of the sample.

This entry is derived from a study of blood T cell repertoires in COVID-19 (dated by TCRdb to between 2020 and 2021). About the full investigation: Collaborator samples came from the United States, Italy and Spain and covered acute and convalescent phases of COVID-19. The material from the prospective study consisted of cDNA or gDNA derived from T cells, B-cell-depleted T cells, or PBMCs. Deeply sampled blood TCRbeta repertoires from subjects exposed to, actively infected with, or recovered from COVID-19 were included in the dataset. The repertoires were released in a freely available public database meant as a resource for research on the immune response to SARS-CoV-2. The samples were drawn from two sources: the first 160 participants of the ongoing ImmuneRACE study, and 950 to 1,500 subjects contributed by 6 global collaborators. Sample metadata almost always included a de-identified subject ID, COVID-19 status, age in years and sex. Where available, HLA class I and class II types were obtained from metadata supplied by the sample provider rather than from assay-based typing. The full study reports these points: The amount of clinical and demographic metadata varied by source and participant and was provided uncurated.

In the prospective study, participants were roughly 18 to 100 years old, resided in fewer than 25 geographic areas of the United States, and were enrolled through a virtual design. Cohort assignment in the prospective study relied on participant-reported clinical history from a screening survey and a study questionnaire. Recovered participants in ImmuneRACE Cohort 3 were defined by two consecutive negative NP/OP PCR tests, clearance by a healthcare professional, or resolution of symptoms. Mobile phlebotomists in the prospective study collected whole blood, serum and a nasopharyngeal or oropharyngeal swab from every participant. Participants in the prospective study had the option to provide additional blood draws and questionnaires over a roughly 2-month period. Prospective study blood samples were shipped either frozen or at room temperature before DNA extraction. Per the germline V gene, MNHEY is the CDR1 and SVGEGT is the CDR2. The CDR3, cysteine through phenylalanine, is 17 amino acids long. Solely the CDR3 DNA is kept, with 51 bases framed from the first base. Unmatched junction bases come to 3, with V trimmed by 0 bases and J by 3 bases.

The TCR sequence derives from a woman aged 25 to 39 who had recovered from COVID-19. The chain is encoded by TRBV6-2 or TRBV6-3 joined to TRBJ2-5, and 14 junction bases match TRBD2. The sequenced sample consisted of PBMCs or T cells enriched from blood (not recorded which). The DNA sequence follows: TGTGCCAGCAGTTACTCCGTGACTAGCGGGGGGGAAGAGACCCAGTACTTC. This yields the protein CASSYSVTSGGEETQYF.